The clone carrying this T cell receptor (beta chain) showed up many times. Its antigen is not known. At one boundary the junction diverges from the germline segment, which might be a read error. Construction of the TCR beta libraries employed iRepertoire HTBI primers in conjunction with Arm-PCR of CDR3 regions. TCRdb reanalysed the multiplex PCR reads using MiXCR and keeps one entry per CDR3 protein. The sample contains over 350,000 distinct CDR3 sequences, around 13% of which appear only once. The CDR3 covers 14 residues. Germline lookup yields CDR1 SGHRS and CDR2 YFSETQ. The data are from a study of regulatory T cells in long-lasting Graves disease. Time point defined: newly diagnosed GD, antithyroid drugs for less than 3 months. The TCR library was made from RNA extracted from PBMCs. Study-level findings and limits: TRBV28, TRBJ1-2 and TRBJ2-5 were segments that persistent disease favored.

These records were also assigned to another study, of T cells in Graves' hyperthyroidism and ophthalmopathy. From that report: Ophthalmopathy was model-predicted a median about 6 months pre-onset.

The clonotype comes from a woman aged 45-59 years with Graves disease. The specimen comprised peripheral blood mononuclear cells (PBMCs), sampled at new diagnosis, from a patient treated with antithyroid drugs. This chain uses TRBV5-1 with TRBJ2-1; D may be TRBD1 (5 bases). CDR3 sequence reads: CASSLGDSYNEQFF. In DNA, the CDR3 is TGTGCCAGCAGCTTAGGGGACTCCTACAATGAGCAGTTCTTC.